These T cell receptor beta chains were read from a single sample in a study of T cells in tuberculosis. Profiled with immunoSEQ multiplex PCR; TCRdb holds only in-frame clones, not every one. The data show approximately 35,000 clones, with 95% to 96% seen just once and about 2.2% held by the top ten. The sequenced sample consisted of PBMCs. These receptor sequences come from a donor aged 5-35 years with latent tuberculosis or without tuberculosis infection. Both conserved end residues are part of each CDR3. The D gene is left open where the match is weak.

TRBD2	TRBV29-1	TRBJ2-5	CSVQEEREQETQYF
TRBD2	TRBV9	TRBJ2-1	CASSVAGGPNNEQFF
.	TRBV5-6	TRBJ1-6	CASSTAYNSPLHF
TRBD1	TRBV27	TRBJ1-6	CASSPTGTVGSPLHF
.	TRBV7-9	TRBJ2-1	CATPSGDTSSYNEQFF
TRBD2	TRBV27	TRBJ2-7	CASSLAGGSNEQYF
TRBD2	TRBV7-9	TRBJ2-1	CASSLGLAGLSSYNEQFF
TRBD1	TRBV6-5	TRBJ1-2	CASSLDRSYGYTF
TRBD1	TRBV10-1	TRBJ1-1	CASSESRQGNTEAFF
TRBD2	TRBV27	TRBJ2-1	CASSLSAGLGSNEQFF
TRBD1	TRBV5-1	TRBJ2-1	CASSSDDRVVPNEQFF
.	TRBV5-5	TRBJ2-5	CASSFSETQYF
TRBD1	TRBV9	TRBJ1-2	CASSGLGGGVSYGYTF
.	TRBV10-3	TRBJ2-5	CAISESADWETQYF
.	TRBV9	TRBJ1-2	CASSVAVNYGYTF
TRBD1	TRBV5-8	TRBJ2-2	CASSQPGQVAGELFF
.	TRBV21-1	TRBJ2-6	CASSKGTGGAGANVLTF
TRBD1	TRBV7-3	TRBJ2-1	CASSLTLRQGKAYNEQFF
TRBD1	TRBV19	TRBJ1-2	CASSPDRVGYTF
.	TRBV20-1	TRBJ1-4	CSAMTGEKLFF
.	TRBV7-2	TRBJ2-5	CASTLGPASPETQYF
.	TRBV30	TRBJ2-3	CAWRDTGSTDTQYF
.	TRBV5-1	TRBJ2-1	CASSGGLQYNEQFF
.	TRBV5-6	TRBJ1-1	CASSPGLMNTEAFF
TRBD2	TRBV4-1	TRBJ2-3	CASSPLGAGGTDTQYF
.	TRBV9	TRBJ1-2	CASSVNAGALDGYTF
TRBD2	TRBV15	TRBJ2-1	CATSRDLAGNNEQFF
.	TRBV12-5	TRBJ2-5	CASGWGPETQYF
TRBD1	TRBV5-4	TRBJ2-1	CASSSRDRRDLVAYNEQFF
.	TRBV28	TRBJ1-5	CASTPGGSNQPQHF
.	TRBV5-1	TRBJ2-7	CASSLYRDNYEQYF
.	TRBV11-3	TRBJ2-1	CASSLAESSYNEQFF
TRBD1	TRBV11-2	TRBJ1-1	CASSPGTGRSNTEAFF
.	TRBV5-1	TRBJ1-2	CASSLLQGDGYTF
.	TRBV4-3	TRBJ1-4	CASSQQSRSTNEKLFF
TRBD1	TRBV28	TRBJ1-6	CASSFGGQGDNSPLHF
TRBD2	TRBV5-1	TRBJ2-7	CASRISGEHYEQYF
.	TRBV7-2	TRBJ2-3	CASSSTWAGSGNTDTQYF
TRBD2	TRBV5-1	TRBJ2-1	CASSLKGLAGGPNSTPYNEQFF
TRBD2	TRBV4-3	TRBJ2-3	CASSPRTSGGTDTQYF
.	TRBV20-1	TRBJ1-2	CSARDGNGYTF
.	TRBV7-3	TRBJ2-5	CASSRQAQETQYF
.	TRBV2	TRBJ1-5	CASMGQLLPQHF
.	TRBV25-1	TRBJ2-5	CASIAPGETQYF
.	TRBV20-1	TRBJ2-7	CSARDRLVQYF
TRBD2	TRBV7-8	TRBJ2-1	CASRLGLAGNEQFF
TRBD2	TRBV10-3	TRBJ2-5	CAIRERLAGLETQYF
TRBD2	TRBV7-2	TRBJ2-1	CASSLGLAAGNEQFF
TRBD2	TRBV10-3	TRBJ2-1	CAISEPIISLAGGRHEQFF
TRBD2	TRBV5-1	TRBJ2-2	CASSFIPSGNTGELFF
TRBD1	TRBV5-1	TRBJ1-1	CASSEQGVYTEAFF
TRBD1	TRBV18	TRBJ1-1	CASSLQGASTEAFF
.	TRBV7-2	TRBJ2-1	CASSLDAGGDYNEQFF
.	TRBV5-1	TRBJ2-3	CASSLVLASGTDTQYF
.	TRBV19	TRBJ2-2	CASSIREDGGELFF
TRBD1	TRBV5-5	TRBJ2-7	CASSFWDSSYEQYF
.	TRBV18	TRBJ1-2	CASSWSREDYGYTF
.	TRBV5-6	TRBJ2-1	CASSLGGEQFF
.	TRBV7-8	TRBJ1-1	CASSFPPRGGNTEAFF
TRBD1	TRBV4-2	TRBJ1-2	CASSPDRERSYTF